This T cell receptor (beta chain) was obtained from a study of shared clonotypes between healthy human individuals. Study outcomes and limitations: The sampled material consisted only of blood, and tissue repertoires are likely to differ.

Naive CD8 cells lacked CD45RO and underwent positive selection for CCR7, leaving out terminally differentiated effector memory CD45RA+ cells. Method: immunoSEQ multiplex PCR; TCRdb's copy keeps in-frame clones and lacks some. The sample consists of just over 2,000,000 clones, roughly 95% of them appearing once. Of note for this clone: Its matching antigen is unknown.

V was clipped by 5 bases and J by 6 bases, with 7 bases between them. This CDR3 has 12 residues. Germline assignment: CDR1 SGHTA and CDR2 FQGTGA. Sequenced: naive CD8+ T cells sorted from blood. The V call is TRBV7-3, the J call TRBJ2-2; D unclear. The receptor was derived from a young man in good health. For the CDR3, the DNA is TGTGCCAGCAGCCACCCGTCCGGGGAGCTGTTTTTT. It yields the protein CASSHPSGELFF.